This T cell receptor (beta chain) is drawn from a study of blood T cell repertoires in COVID-19. Study-wide context: COVID-19 samples, acute and convalescent, were from the United States, Italy and Spain. The cDNA or gDNA used as material had been derived from T cells, B-cell-depleted T cells, or PBMCs.

V trimming: 2 bases; J trimming: 4 bases; junction bases outside the gene matches: 7. Germline assignment: CDR1 SGDLS and CDR2 YYNGEE. The CDR3 has 15 amino acids. Per the study methods: Amplification from reference gene primers served as the basis for estimated nucleated cell counts. Measured with immunoSEQ multiplex PCR; TCRdb has only the in-frame clones, and not every one. The DNA gave D and trimming, while V, J and clone size come from that table. The sample holds about 130,000 clones, around 88% seen once. Patients from Seattle were sampled longitudinally, starting during active infection. Sequenced: peripheral blood. The chain recombines TRBV9 with TRBJ1-1; the match to TRBD1 covers 8 bases. This sequence originates from a man in his fifties or sixties with COVID-19, enrolled during active disease. CDR3 in DNA: TGTGCCAGCAGCGTGGTCGGTACAGGGGGCACTGAAGCTTTCTTT. Its protein is CASSVVGTGGTEAFF. The full variable domain, its missing parts supplied by reference TRBV9 and TRBJ1-1, is DSGVTQTPKHLITATGQRVTLRCSPRSGDLSVYWYQQSLDQGLQFLIQYYNGEERAKGNILERFSAQQFPDLHSELNLSSLELGDSALYFCASSVVGTGGTEAFFGQGTRLTVV.